This T cell receptor (beta chain) was identified during a study of read filtering for tumor transcriptome and immune sequencing. Notes on the study in general: IR-seq and RNA-seq agreed better without single-read clonotypes.

Molecular barcoded adaptors covering alpha/delta and beta/gamma chains were used on roughly 400 ng RNA. TCRdb re-derived calls from the reads in MiXCR, one entry per CDR3 protein. The sample includes about 90,000 distinct CDR3 sequences, approximately 13% of them seen just once. This clonotype was seen a handful of times. The antigen is unknown. A clone one base away is much larger, so this may be a read error. This clonotype was obtained from a donor over 35 with multiple myeloma. Sequenced input: a population of CD138-negative cells sorted from bone marrow.

The CDR3 here is CASSLVLADNGQFF. The CDR3 DNA follows: TGTGCCAGCAGCTTGGTACTAGCGGACAATGGGCAGTTCTTC. The chain employs TRBV5-5 and TRBJ2-1, with 8 bases aligning to TRBD2. This CDR3 has 14 amino acids. Germline V lookup: CDR1 SGHKS, CDR2 YYEKEE (reference sequence).